The clone carrying this TCR beta chain was detected ten times or more. Its antigen is unknown. One entry per CDR3 protein, called by TCRdb with MiXCR from the reads. The table includes 300,000 to 400,000 distinct CDR3 sequences, under 35% detected once. The record originates from a study of T cell repertoires in cytomegalovirus infection. The wider study: Newly reported HLA-C-restricted and thoroughly characterized HLA-B-restricted CMV epitopes were employed. Matching HLA type and CMV infection were both indicated by public TCR beta signatures. General observations from the study: The response measured ex vivo was dominated by TCR beta clonotypes (HLA-C-restricted and CMV-specific). Cumulative public TCR beta family frequency identified carriers of CMV plus the relevant HLA.

V shed 5 bases and J shed 8 bases, with 19 bases lying between them. The germline V gene encodes CDR1 SGHTA and CDR2 FQGNSA. CDR3 size: 15 residues. The sample was cultured PBMCs, taken from culture after CMV antigen stimulation. This receptor was obtained from a human donor in good health (CMV status not recorded). Some clones in this sample may be carry-over from other donors' samples. The chain employs TRBV7-2 and TRBJ1-3; D remains ambiguous. DNA of the CDR3: TGTGCCAGCAGCCCCGTTGGGGTGGGTGTCCACACCATATATTTT. The encoded protein is CASSPVGVGVHTIYF.